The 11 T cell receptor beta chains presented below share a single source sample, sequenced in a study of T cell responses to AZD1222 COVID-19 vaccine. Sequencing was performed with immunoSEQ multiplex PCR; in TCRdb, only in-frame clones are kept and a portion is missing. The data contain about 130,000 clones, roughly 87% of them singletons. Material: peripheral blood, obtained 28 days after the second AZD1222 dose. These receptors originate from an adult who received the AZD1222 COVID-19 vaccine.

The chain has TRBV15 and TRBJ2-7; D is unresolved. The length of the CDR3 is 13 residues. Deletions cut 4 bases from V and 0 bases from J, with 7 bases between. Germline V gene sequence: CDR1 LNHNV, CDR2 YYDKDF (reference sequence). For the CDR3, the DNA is TGTGCCACCAGCACAGATCTCTCCTACGAGCAGTACTTC. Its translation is CATSTDLSYEQYF. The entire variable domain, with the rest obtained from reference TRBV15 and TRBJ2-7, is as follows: DAMVIQNPRYQVTQFGKPVTLSCSQTLNHNVMYWYQQKSSQAPKLLFHYYDKDFNNEADTPDNFQSRRPNTSFCFLDIRSPGLGDTAMYLCATSTDLSYEQYFGPGTRLTVT.

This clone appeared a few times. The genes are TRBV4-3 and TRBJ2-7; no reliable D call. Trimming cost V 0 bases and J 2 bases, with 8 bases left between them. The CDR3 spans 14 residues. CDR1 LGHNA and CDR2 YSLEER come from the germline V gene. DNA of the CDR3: TGCGCCAGCAGCCAAGATTTGGCAACCTACGAGCAGTACTTC. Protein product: CASSQDLATYEQYF.

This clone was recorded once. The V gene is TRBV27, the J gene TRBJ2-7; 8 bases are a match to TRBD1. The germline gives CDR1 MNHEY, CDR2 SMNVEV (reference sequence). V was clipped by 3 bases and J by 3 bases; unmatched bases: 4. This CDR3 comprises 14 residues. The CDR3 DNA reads TGTGCCAGCAGTTTTGGACAGGGAGTCTACGAGCAGTACTTC. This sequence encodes CASSFGQGVYEQYF.

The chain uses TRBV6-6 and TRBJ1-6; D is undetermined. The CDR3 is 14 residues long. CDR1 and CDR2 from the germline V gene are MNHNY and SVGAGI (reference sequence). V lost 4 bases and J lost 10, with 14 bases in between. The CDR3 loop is CASSSAPGSSPLHF. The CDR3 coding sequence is TGTGCCAGCAGTTCTGCTCCCGGGTCCTCACCCCTCCACTTT.

The CDR3 sequence is CASSNRVNEQFF. The CDR3 nucleotides read TGTGCCAGCAGTAACAGGGTTAATGAGCAGTTCTTC. The chain links TRBV6-2 or TRBV6-3 to TRBJ2-1, with D tentatively TRBD1 (6 bases). CDR3 length equals 12 residues. V was pared by 5 bases and J by 7 bases, with 9 bases between. The V gene's germline CDR1 is MNHEY and CDR2 SVGEGT.

CDR3 nucleotide sequence: TGTGCCAGCAGTCCTCCTAGGAATGAGCAGTTCTTC. Translation gives CASSPPRNEQFF. The genes are TRBV28 and TRBJ2-1; D not certain. The CDR3 has 12 amino acids. CDR1 and CDR2 (germline): MDHEN, SYDVKM. Deletions cut 5 bases from V and 7 bases from J, with 9 bases between.

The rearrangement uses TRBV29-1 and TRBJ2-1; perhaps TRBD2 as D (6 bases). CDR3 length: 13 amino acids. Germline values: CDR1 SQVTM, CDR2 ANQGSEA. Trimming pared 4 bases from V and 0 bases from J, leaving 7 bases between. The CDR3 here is CSVGDSSYNEQFF. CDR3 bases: TGCAGCGTTGGGGACTCCTCCTACAATGAGCAGTTCTTC.

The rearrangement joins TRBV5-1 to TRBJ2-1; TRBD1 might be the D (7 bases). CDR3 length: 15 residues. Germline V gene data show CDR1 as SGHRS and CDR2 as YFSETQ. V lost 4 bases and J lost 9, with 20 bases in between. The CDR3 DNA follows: TGCGCCAGCAGCCCAGGACAGGAGGGGAATTCTGAGCAGTTCTTC. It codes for CASSPGQEGNSEQFF.

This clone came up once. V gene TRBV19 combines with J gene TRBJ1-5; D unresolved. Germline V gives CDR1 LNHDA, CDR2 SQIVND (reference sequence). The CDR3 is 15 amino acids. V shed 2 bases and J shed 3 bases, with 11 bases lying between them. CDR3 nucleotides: TGTGCCAGTAGTATATCTTGGGCCTTCAATCAGCCCCAGCATTTT. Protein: CASSISWAFNQPQHF.

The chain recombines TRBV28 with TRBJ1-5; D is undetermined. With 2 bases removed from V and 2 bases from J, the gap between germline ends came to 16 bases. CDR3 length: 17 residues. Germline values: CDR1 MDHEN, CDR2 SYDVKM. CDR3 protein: CASSLRAGRKGNQPQHF. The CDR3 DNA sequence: TGTGCCAGCAGTTTACGCGCAGGTCGGAAAGGCAATCAGCCCCAGCATTTT.

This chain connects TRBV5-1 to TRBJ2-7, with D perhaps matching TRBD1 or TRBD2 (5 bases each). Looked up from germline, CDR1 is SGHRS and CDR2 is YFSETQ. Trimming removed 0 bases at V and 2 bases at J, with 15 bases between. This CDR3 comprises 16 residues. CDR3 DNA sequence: TGCGCCAGCAGCTTGGGGGGGACGGGGAATCCCTACGAGCAGTACTTC. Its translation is CASSLGGTGNPYEQYF.